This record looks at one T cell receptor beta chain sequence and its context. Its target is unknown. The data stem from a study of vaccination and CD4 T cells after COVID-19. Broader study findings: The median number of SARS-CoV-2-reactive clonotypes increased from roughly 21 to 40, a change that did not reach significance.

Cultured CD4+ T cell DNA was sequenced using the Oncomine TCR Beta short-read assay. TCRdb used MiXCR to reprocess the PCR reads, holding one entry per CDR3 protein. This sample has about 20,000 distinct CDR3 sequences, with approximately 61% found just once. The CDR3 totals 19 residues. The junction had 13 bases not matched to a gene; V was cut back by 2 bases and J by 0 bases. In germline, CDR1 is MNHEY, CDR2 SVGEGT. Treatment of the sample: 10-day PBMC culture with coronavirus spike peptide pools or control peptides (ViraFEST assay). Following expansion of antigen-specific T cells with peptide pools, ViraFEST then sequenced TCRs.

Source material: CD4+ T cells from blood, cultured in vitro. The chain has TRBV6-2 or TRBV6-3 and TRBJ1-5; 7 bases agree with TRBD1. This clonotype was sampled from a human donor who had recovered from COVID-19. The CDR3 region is CASSYRPDRSRYSNQPQHF. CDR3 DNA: TGTGCCAGCAGTTACCGACCGGACAGGAGTAGATATAGCAATCAGCCCCAGCATTTT.